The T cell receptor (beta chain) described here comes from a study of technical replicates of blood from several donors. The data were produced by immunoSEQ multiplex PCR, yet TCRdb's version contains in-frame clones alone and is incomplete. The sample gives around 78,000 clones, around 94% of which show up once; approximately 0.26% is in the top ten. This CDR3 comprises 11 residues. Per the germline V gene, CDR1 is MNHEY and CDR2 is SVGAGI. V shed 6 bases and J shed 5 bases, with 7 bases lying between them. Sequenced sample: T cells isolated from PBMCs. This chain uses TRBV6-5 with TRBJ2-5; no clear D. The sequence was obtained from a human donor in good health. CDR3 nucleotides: TGTGCCAGCAGCGTCTCGGAGACCCAGTACTTC. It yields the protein CASSVSETQYF.